This TCR beta chain appears in the sequencing data of a study of blood T cell repertoires in COVID-19. Overall study: Material from acute and convalescent COVID-19 was sourced from the United States, Italy and Spain. From T cells, B-cell-depleted T cells, or PBMCs came the material, which was cDNA or gDNA.

Per the study methods: How many nucleated cells were present was estimated from reference gene primer amplification. Sequenced by immunoSEQ multiplex PCR; TCRdb stores in-frame clones only, minus some. V, J and clone size were drawn from that table, and D and trimming were deduced from the DNA. The sample contains fewer than 250,000 clones, 70% to 90% of which appear only once. This receptor was taken from a woman between 35 and 50 years old who had recovered from COVID-19. Sequencing was carried out using peripheral blood.

The CDR3 DNA sequence: TGTGCCAGCAGTACCCTCTCGGGACAGGAAGGCTACACCTTC. Amino acid sequence: CASSTLSGQEGYTF. The chain couples TRBV27 to TRBJ1-2; 8 bases fit TRBD1. Trimming at V came to 5 bases and at J to 8 bases, leaving 10 bases not matched to a gene. Germline values: CDR1 MNHEY, CDR2 SMNVEV (reference sequence). The CDR3 sequence is 14 residues long.